These T cell receptor beta chains were read from a single sample in a study of graft-versus-host responses after intestinal transplantation. Clones were sequenced by immunoSEQ multiplex PCR, and TCRdb holds only the in-frame ones, with some missing. Found here are about 61,000 clones, 90% to 95% of them singletons; the top ten hold about 0.41%. Their antigens are not known. Here the sequenced sample was unstimulated CD4+ T cells sorted from spleen or lymph node cells, taken before transplant. All receptors derive from a human donor who was the organ donor for an intestinal transplant. Each CDR3 is given with its conserved first and last residue. D genes are given only for firm matches. Part of the rows lack a size; the others show once, few, many or a class for expanded clones.

v_call	clone_size	j_call	d_call	cdr3_aa	cdr3_nt
TRBV11-2	NA	TRBJ1-3	TRBD1	CASSNYRGRYGGNTIYF	TGTGCCAGCAGCAACTACAGGGGGCGTTATGGTGGAAACACCATATATTTT
TRBV19	NA	TRBJ1-2	NA	CASSIGRKVGYTF	TGTGCCAGTAGTATAGGGCGAAAGGTTGGCTACACCTTC
TRBV25-1	few	TRBJ1-2	TRBD1	CASSRRTGGFGGYTF	TGTGCCAGCAGCAGAAGGACAGGGGGGTTCGGGGGCTACACCTTC
TRBV5-1	NA	TRBJ2-5	NA	CASSLAGTQETQYF	TGCGCCAGCAGCTTGGCCGGGACCCAAGAGACCCAGTACTTC
TRBV7-9	NA	TRBJ2-3	NA	CASSLGISVTDTQYF	TGTGCCAGCAGCCTAGGGATTTCAGTCACAGATACGCAGTATTTT
TRBV7-2	NA	TRBJ1-2	TRBD1	CASSLPDRNYGYTF	TGTGCCAGCAGCTTGCCGGACAGGAACTATGGCTACACCTTC
TRBV18	NA	TRBJ2-5	TRBD1	CASSPRTGYQETQYF	TGTGCCAGCTCACCACGGACAGGGTACCAAGAGACCCAGTACTTC
TRBV6-5	NA	TRBJ2-7	TRBD1	CASTRTGGIAGEQYF	TGTGCCAGCACCCGGACAGGGGGAATAGCCGGCGAGCAGTACTTC
TRBV27	NA	TRBJ1-2	TRBD1	CASSRTGEGYGYTF	TGTGCCAGCAGTCGTACAGGGGAGGGCTATGGCTACACCTTC
TRBV2	NA	TRBJ1-2	TRBD1	CASSATVRQGHGYTF	TGTGCCAGCAGCGCAACCGTTAGACAGGGTCATGGCTACACCTTC
TRBV9	NA	TRBJ2-7	TRBD1	CASSVMGQGIDEQYF	TGTGCCAGCAGCGTTATGGGACAGGGTATTGACGAGCAGTACTTC
TRBV6-5	NA	TRBJ2-7	NA	CASSYRWDGYEQYF	TGTGCCAGCAGTTATCGGTGGGACGGGTACGAGCAGTACTTC
TRBV19	NA	TRBJ1-5	NA	CASSIEDSNQPQHF	TGTGCCAGTAGTATAGAGGACAGCAATCAGCCCCAGCATTTT
TRBV7-2	once	TRBJ2-3	TRBD2	CASSLTSGGTDTQYF	TGTGCCAGCAGCTTAACTAGCGGGGGCACAGATACGCAGTATTTT
TRBV27	NA	TRBJ1-1	TRBD1	CASSRQGTARPNTEAFF	TGTGCCAGCAGCAGACAAGGGACAGCGAGACCGAACACTGAAGCTTTCTTT
TRBV6-5	NA	TRBJ2-2	NA	CASRRLRTTGELFF	TGTGCCAGCAGGAGACTAAGGACTACCGGGGAGCTGTTTTTT
TRBV6-1	NA	TRBJ1-2	NA	CASSLYGYGYTF	TGTGCCAGCAGCCTCTACGGGTATGGCTACACCTTC
TRBV14	NA	TRBJ1-2	NA	CASSQVSGDGYTF	TGTGCCAGCAGCCAAGTTTCAGGAGATGGCTACACCTTC
TRBV19	NA	TRBJ2-3	NA	CASRALTGDTQYF	TGTGCCAGTAGGGCCCTAACGGGGGATACGCAGTATTTT
TRBV6-5	NA	TRBJ2-1	NA	CASSSQVNEQFF	TGTGCCAGCAGTTCTCAGGTGAATGAGCAGTTCTTC
TRBV4-1	NA	TRBJ1-2	TRBD1	CASSQDPLGQVYGYTF	TGCGCCAGCAGCCAAGACCCTTTGGGACAGGTGTATGGCTACACCTTC
TRBV19	few	TRBJ1-6	NA	CASAMPGSPLHF	TGTGCCAGTGCAATGCCAGGTTCACCCCTCCACTTT
TRBV15	NA	TRBJ2-5	NA	CATSRDRPGAGETQYF	TGTGCCACCAGCAGAGATCGGCCAGGGGCGGGAGAGACCCAGTACTTC
TRBV9	NA	TRBJ1-2	NA	CASSVQGTNYGYTF	TGTGCCAGCAGCGTCCAGGGCACTAACTATGGCTACACCTTC
TRBV19	NA	TRBJ1-5	NA	CASSVFLWVQPQHF	TGTGCCAGTAGTGTCTTTCTTTGGGTTCAGCCCCAGCATTTT
TRBV4-2	NA	TRBJ1-1	NA	CASSQAQRQQNTEAFF	TGTGCCAGCAGCCAAGCACAGAGACAGCAGAACACTGAAGCTTTCTTT
TRBV6-1	NA	TRBJ1-2	NA	CATKGPGAYGYTF	TGTGCCACCAAGGGACCTGGAGCCTATGGCTACACCTTC
TRBV7-3	NA	TRBJ2-1	NA	CASSFEGSSYNEQFF	TGTGCCAGCAGCTTCGAGGGGAGCTCCTACAATGAGCAGTTCTTC
TRBV4-1	once	TRBJ2-1	TRBD1	CASSQENRPGQIYNEQFF	TGCGCCAGCAGCCAAGAAAATCGCCCGGGACAGATATACAATGAGCAGTTCTTC
TRBV5-4	NA	TRBJ2-7	TRBD1	CASSLGDRFLSYEQYF	TGTGCCAGCAGCTTGGGGGACAGGTTCTTATCCTACGAGCAGTACTTC
TRBV5-4	NA	TRBJ2-2	NA	CASSLDHNTGELFF	TGTGCCAGCAGCTTGGACCATAACACCGGGGAGCTGTTTTTT
TRBV20-1	NA	TRBJ2-1	TRBD2	CSASGGALQFF	TGCAGTGCTAGCGGGGGGGCTTTGCAGTTCTTC
TRBV7-6	NA	TRBJ2-5	TRBD2	CASSPHWRGGQETQYF	TGTGCCAGCAGCCCACACTGGCGGGGGGGCCAAGAGACCCAGTACTTC
TRBV5-1	NA	TRBJ2-5	TRBD2	CASSLAGGPETQYF	TGCGCCAGCAGCTTAGCGGGGGGGCCTGAGACCCAGTACTTC
TRBV10-3	NA	TRBJ1-1	NA	CAISAAPGTANTEAFF	TGTGCCATCAGTGCCGCTCCCGGGACCGCGAACACTGAAGCTTTCTTT
TRBV4-2	NA	TRBJ2-1	TRBD2	CASSQEEVLAGSNEQFF	TGTGCCAGCAGCCAAGAAGAAGTACTAGCGGGAAGCAATGAGCAGTTCTTC
TRBV5-1	NA	TRBJ2-7	TRBD2	CASSLTGTSFYEQYF	TGCGCCAGCAGCTTGACCGGGACTAGTTTTTACGAGCAGTACTTC
TRBV7-2	NA	TRBJ1-2	NA	CASSESYRQTANYGYTF	TGTGCCAGCAGCGAATCATACCGACAGACGGCTAACTATGGCTACACCTTC
TRBV5-4	NA	TRBJ2-7	NA	CASSMAGTSHEQYF	TGTGCCAGCAGCATGGCCGGGACAAGCCACGAGCAGTACTTC
TRBV6-6	NA	TRBJ1-1	NA	CASSRPPNTEAFF	TGTGCCAGCAGCCGCCCCCCGAACACTGAAGCTTTCTTT
TRBV6-6	NA	TRBJ1-1	NA	CASSSRRGNTEAFF	TGTGCCAGCAGTTCCAGACGGGGAAACACTGAAGCTTTCTTT
TRBV4-2	NA	TRBJ2-7	NA	CASSQGPARSSYEQYF	TGTGCCAGCAGCCAAGGGCCGGCCAGAAGCTCCTACGAGCAGTACTTC
TRBV5-1	NA	TRBJ2-7	NA	CASSGSTGTGSYEQYF	TGCGCCAGCAGCGGCTCAACCGGGACTGGCTCCTACGAGCAGTACTTC
TRBV18	once	TRBJ1-6	TRBD1	CASSGDRGNNSPLHF	TGTGCCAGCTCAGGGGACAGGGGGAATAATTCACCCCTCCACTTT
TRBV7-2	NA	TRBJ1-4	NA	CASSLYQGKLFF	TGTGCCAGCAGCCTCTACCAAGGAAAACTGTTTTTT
TRBV5-6	NA	TRBJ1-4	NA	CARTNEKLFF	TGTGCCAGAACAAATGAAAAACTGTTTTTT
TRBV6-5	NA	TRBJ2-7	TRBD1	CASSAGTGTYEQYF	TGTGCCAGCAGTGCCGGGACAGGGACCTACGAGCAGTACTTC
TRBV7-3	NA	TRBJ1-2	TRBD1	CASSLTGQGYGYTF	TGTGCCAGCAGCTTAACGGGACAGGGGTATGGCTACACCTTC
TRBV11-3	once	TRBJ2-3	TRBD1	CASSVDRGTDTQYF	TGTGCCAGCAGCGTAGACAGGGGAACAGATACGCAGTATTTT
TRBV6-1	NA	TRBJ1-3	NA	CASSAPGGGRSGNTIYF	TGTGCCAGCAGTGCCCCGGGGGGGGGCCGATCTGGAAACACCATATATTTT
TRBV19	NA	TRBJ2-7	TRBD1	CASSNRDRAYEQYF	TGTGCCAGTAGTAACCGGGACAGGGCCTACGAGCAGTACTTC
TRBV10-2	NA	TRBJ2-7	TRBD2	CASRSGGNSYEQYF	TGCGCCAGTCGAAGCGGGGGAAACTCCTACGAGCAGTACTTC
TRBV14	NA	TRBJ2-5	TRBD1	CASSQEDRGRETQYF	TGTGCCAGCAGCCAAGAGGACAGGGGGCGAGAGACCCAGTACTTC
TRBV5-1	NA	TRBJ1-4	NA	CASSLASYTEKLFF	TGCGCCAGCAGCTTGGCCTCTTACACAGAAAAACTGTTTTTT
TRBV19	once	TRBJ1-6	NA	CASSIDWISPLHF	TGTGCCAGTAGTATTGATTGGATTTCACCCCTCCACTTT
TRBV5-1	NA	TRBJ1-1	NA	CASSLEADSSTEAFF	TGCGCCAGCAGCTTGGAAGCCGATTCGAGCACTGAAGCTTTCTTT
TRBV7-2	NA	TRBJ2-1	NA	CASSLFGNNEQFF	TGTGCCAGCAGCTTATTCGGGAACAATGAGCAGTTCTTC
TRBV7-2	NA	TRBJ2-1	NA	CASSLRGRYNEQFF	TGTGCCAGCAGCTTGAGGGGCCGCTACAATGAGCAGTTCTTC
TRBV9	NA	TRBJ2-3	TRBD2	CASNPGGGRTDTQYF	TGTGCCAGCAACCCGGGGGGCGGGAGGACAGATACGCAGTATTTT